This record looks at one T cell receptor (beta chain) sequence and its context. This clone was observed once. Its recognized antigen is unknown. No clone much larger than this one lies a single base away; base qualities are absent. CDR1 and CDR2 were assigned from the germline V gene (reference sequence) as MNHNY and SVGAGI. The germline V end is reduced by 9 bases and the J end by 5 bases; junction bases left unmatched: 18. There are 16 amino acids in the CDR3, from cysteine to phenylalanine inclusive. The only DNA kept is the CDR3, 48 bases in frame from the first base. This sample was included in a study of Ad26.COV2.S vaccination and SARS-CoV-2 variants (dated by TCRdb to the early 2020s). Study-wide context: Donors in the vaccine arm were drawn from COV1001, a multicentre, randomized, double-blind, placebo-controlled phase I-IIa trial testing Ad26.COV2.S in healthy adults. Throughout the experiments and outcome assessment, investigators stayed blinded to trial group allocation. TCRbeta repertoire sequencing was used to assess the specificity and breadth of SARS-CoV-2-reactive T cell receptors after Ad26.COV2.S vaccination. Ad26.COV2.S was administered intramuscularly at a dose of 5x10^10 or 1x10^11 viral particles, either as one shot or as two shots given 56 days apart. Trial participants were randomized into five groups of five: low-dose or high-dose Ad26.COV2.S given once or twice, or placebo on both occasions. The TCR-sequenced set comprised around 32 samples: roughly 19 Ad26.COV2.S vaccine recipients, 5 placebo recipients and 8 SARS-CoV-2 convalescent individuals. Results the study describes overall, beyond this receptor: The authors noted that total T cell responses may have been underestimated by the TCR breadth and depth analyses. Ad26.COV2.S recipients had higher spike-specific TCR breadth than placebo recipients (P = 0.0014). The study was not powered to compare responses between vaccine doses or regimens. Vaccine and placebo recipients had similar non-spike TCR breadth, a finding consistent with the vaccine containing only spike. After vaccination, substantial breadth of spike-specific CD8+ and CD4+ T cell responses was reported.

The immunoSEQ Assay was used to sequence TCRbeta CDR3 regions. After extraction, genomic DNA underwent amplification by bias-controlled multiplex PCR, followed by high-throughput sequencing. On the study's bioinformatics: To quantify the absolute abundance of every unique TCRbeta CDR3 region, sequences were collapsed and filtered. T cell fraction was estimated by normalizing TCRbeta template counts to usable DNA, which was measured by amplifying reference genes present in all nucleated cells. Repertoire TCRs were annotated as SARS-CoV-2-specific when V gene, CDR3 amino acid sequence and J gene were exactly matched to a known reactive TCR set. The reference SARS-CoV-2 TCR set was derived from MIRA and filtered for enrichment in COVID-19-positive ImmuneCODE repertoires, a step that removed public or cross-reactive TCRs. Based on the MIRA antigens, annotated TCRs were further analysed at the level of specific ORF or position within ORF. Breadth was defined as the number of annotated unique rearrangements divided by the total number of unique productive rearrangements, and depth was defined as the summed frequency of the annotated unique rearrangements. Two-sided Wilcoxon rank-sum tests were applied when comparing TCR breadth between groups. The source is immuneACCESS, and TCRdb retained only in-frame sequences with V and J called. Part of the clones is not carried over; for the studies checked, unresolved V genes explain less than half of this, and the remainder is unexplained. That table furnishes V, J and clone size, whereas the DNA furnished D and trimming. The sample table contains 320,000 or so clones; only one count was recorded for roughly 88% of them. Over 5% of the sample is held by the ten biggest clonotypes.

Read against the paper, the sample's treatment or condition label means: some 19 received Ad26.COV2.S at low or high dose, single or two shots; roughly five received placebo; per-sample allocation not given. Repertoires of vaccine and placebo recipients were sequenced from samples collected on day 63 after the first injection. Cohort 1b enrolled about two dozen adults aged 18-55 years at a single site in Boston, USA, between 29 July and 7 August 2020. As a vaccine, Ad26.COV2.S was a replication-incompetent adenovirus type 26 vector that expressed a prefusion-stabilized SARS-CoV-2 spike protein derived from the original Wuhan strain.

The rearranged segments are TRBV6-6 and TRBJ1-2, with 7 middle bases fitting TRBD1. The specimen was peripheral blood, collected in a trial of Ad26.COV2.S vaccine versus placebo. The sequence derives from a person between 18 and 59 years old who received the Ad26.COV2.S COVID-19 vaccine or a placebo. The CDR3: CASHRGRIGVGYGYTF. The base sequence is TGTGCCAGTCACAGGGGACGGATCGGGGTGGGGTATGGCTACACCTTC.